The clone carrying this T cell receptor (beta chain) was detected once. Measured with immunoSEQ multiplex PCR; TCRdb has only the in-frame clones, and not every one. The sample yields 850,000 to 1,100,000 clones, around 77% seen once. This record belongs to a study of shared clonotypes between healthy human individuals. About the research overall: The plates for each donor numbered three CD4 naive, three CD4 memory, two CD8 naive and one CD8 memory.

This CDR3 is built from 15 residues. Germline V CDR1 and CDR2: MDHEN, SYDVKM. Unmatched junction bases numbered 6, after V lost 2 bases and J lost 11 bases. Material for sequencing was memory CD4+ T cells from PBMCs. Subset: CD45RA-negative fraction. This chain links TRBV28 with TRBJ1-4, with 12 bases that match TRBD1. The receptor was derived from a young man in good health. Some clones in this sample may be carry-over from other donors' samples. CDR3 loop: CASSLPGQGAGKLFF. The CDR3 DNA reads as TGTGCCAGCAGTTTACCGGGACAGGGGGCGGGTAAACTGTTTTTT.